This entry lists 30 T cell receptor beta chains sequenced from one sample in a study of T cells expressing NK-cell markers (dated by TCRdb to the early 2020s). The library relied on 5' RACE. The sequencing machine was an Illumina HiSeq 2000. The reads, reprocessed by TCRdb, yield one row per CDR3 protein sequence and no DNA. For this sample, the table gives fewer than 550,000 distinct CDR3 sequences. The leading ten clones occupy almost 1.5% of the sample. Source material: blood T cells: a sorted CD56 or NKG2C T cell subset, CD4+ or CD8+ T cells, or bulk PBMC T cells (not recorded which). These receptors were collected from a woman aged 45-60 years in good health. Donor details come from another sample of the same person, matched by shared clones.

The chain carries TRBV6-2 or TRBV6-3 and TRBJ1-2; no DNA is available, so the TRBD1 call from TCRdb remains unchecked. Germline assignment: CDR1 MNHEY and CDR2 SVGEGT. The CDR3 loop spans 15 amino acids. The CDR3 reads CASSYGKRTGNGYTF.

The V gene is TRBV4-1, the J gene TRBJ1-6; TCRdb outputs TRBD1, but without DNA this stays unchecked. Germline CDR1 MGHRA, CDR2 YSYEKL. The CDR3 runs to 16 residues. CDR3: CASSRFPQGRNSPLHF.

This chain links TRBV4-2 with TRBJ2-3; with no DNA, the TCRdb D assignment of TRBD2 cannot be verified. The CDR3 consists of 16 residues. The germline gives CDR1 LGHNA, CDR2 YNFKEQ. The CDR3 reads CASSQGAGEGPDTQYF.

This chain connects TRBV19 to TRBJ1-1. Germline-derived CDR1 and CDR2 are LNHDA and SQIVND (reference sequence). The CDR3 spans 15 residues. The CDR3 is CASSPRVLVNTEAFF.

The chain joins TRBV14 to TRBJ1-2; TCRdb's D call, TRBD1, is unchecked because there is no DNA. This CDR3 is built from 12 residues. Germline lookup yields CDR1 SGHDN and CDR2 FVKESK. The chain's CDR3 is CASSPSPPRETF.

The J gene is TRBJ2-3, the V gene TRBV20-1; TCRdb lists TRBD1, though no DNA is available to test this call. CDR3 length: 15 residues. In germline, CDR1 is DFQATT, CDR2 SNEGSKA (reference sequence). The CDR3 protein is CSAISGQGFTDTQYF.

The rearrangement joins TRBV6-1 to TRBJ1-1; no DNA is available, so the TRBD1 call from TCRdb remains unchecked. Germline CDR1 is MNHNS and CDR2 is SASEGT. This CDR3 is 15 amino acids long. The CDR3 sequence is CASRPRTGGNTEAFF.

V and J are TRBV6-6 and TRBJ1-1. Per the germline V gene, CDR1 is MNHNY and CDR2 is SVGAGI (reference sequence). This CDR3 has 13 residues. The CDR3 is CASSNGNNWGAFF.

The gene calls are TRBV11-1 and TRBJ2-1; without DNA, the TCRdb call of TRBD1 cannot be checked. The CDR3 runs to 13 residues. Germline CDR1 SGHAT, CDR2 FQDESV (reference sequence). CDR3 loop: CASKTGNTNEQFF.

The chain employs TRBV3-1 and TRBJ2-1; TCRdb reports TRBD2, a call that lacks DNA to check it against. This CDR3 is built from 16 residues. From germline, CDR1 is LGHDT and CDR2 YNNKEL (reference sequence). The CDR3 sequence: CASSQEGLAGGSEQFF.

The chain combines TRBV6-5 with TRBJ2-1; TCRdb's D call of TRBD2 is untestable without DNA. This CDR3 has 16 residues. Germline values: CDR1 MNHEY, CDR2 SVGAGI. CDR3: CASSYGLGIAGGKQFF.

The rearrangement uses TRBV5-1 and TRBJ2-1; TCRdb's D call of TRBD2 is untestable without DNA. Germline V gives CDR1 SGHRS, CDR2 YFSETQ. This CDR3 comprises 16 residues. CDR3 residues: CASSDETGTKYNEQFF.

The chain employs TRBV29-1 and TRBJ2-4; TCRdb indicates TRBD2, and absent DNA this call remains unverified. The CDR3 has 14 residues. Germline lookup yields CDR1 SQVTM and CDR2 ANQGSEA. CDR3 amino acids: CSVVAGGRGNIQYF.

V usage is TRBV7-9 and J usage is TRBJ1-5; TCRdb reports TRBD1, a call that lacks DNA to check it against. CDR1 and CDR2 (germline): SEHNR, FQNEAQ (reference sequence). CDR3 size: 16 residues. Here the CDR3 reads CASSLVLDVRNQPQHF. The full variable domain, with the rest looked up from reference TRBV7-9 and TRBJ1-5, is DTGVSQNPRHKITKRGQNVTFRCDPISEHNRLYWYRQTLGQGPEFLTYFQNEAQLEKSRLLSDRFSAERPKGSFSTLEIQRTEQGDSAMYLCASSLVLDVRNQPQHFGDGTRLSIL.

The genes are TRBV12-3 or TRBV12-4 and TRBJ2-3; TCRdb proposes TRBD1, but this gene call is untestable without DNA. The CDR3 has 14 amino acids. The CDR3 is CASGGRGSTDTQYF.

This chain connects TRBV12-3 or TRBV12-4 to TRBJ1-1. The CDR3 is 15 residues long. CDR3: CASSSPPSGLSEAFF.

The chain employs TRBV7-6 and TRBJ1-4. The V gene's germline CDR1 is SGHVS and CDR2 FNYEAQ. CDR3 length: 17 amino acids. The CDR3 sequence: CASSLVGGTAANEKLFF.

The chain combines TRBV15 with TRBJ2-5; TCRdb's assignment of TRBD2 cannot be checked, as there is no DNA. The CDR3 is 17 residues long. Looked up from germline, CDR1 is LNHNV and CDR2 is YYDKDF (reference sequence). The CDR3 protein is CATSRDDRGGSGETQYF.

Here the CDR3 reads CASSQELNNEQFF. The chain has TRBV4-2 and TRBJ2-1. In germline, CDR1 is LGHNA, CDR2 YNFKEQ. The CDR3 consists of 13 residues.

This sequence joins TRBV7-9 and TRBJ2-4; without DNA, the TCRdb call of TRBD2 cannot be checked. The germline V gene encodes CDR1 SEHNR and CDR2 FQNEAQ (reference sequence). This CDR3 is 15 amino acids long. CDR3: CASSTGTRGVSIQYF.

The rearrangement joins TRBV28 to TRBJ2-5; lacking DNA, the TRBD2 call made by TCRdb goes unchecked. There are 15 residues in the CDR3. CDR1 is MDHEN and CDR2 is SYDVKM in the germline V gene. CDR3 residues: CASSLVRGGQETQYF.

The chain uses TRBV6-5 and TRBJ1-1; TCRdb reports TRBD1, a call that lacks DNA to check it against. There are 14 residues in the CDR3. The germline V gene encodes CDR1 MNHEY and CDR2 SVGAGI. CDR3: CASSSHQGFAEAFF.

The rearrangement uses TRBV5-5 and TRBJ1-3. Germline-derived CDR1 and CDR2 are SGHKS and YYEKEE (reference sequence). This CDR3 contains 16 residues. The CDR3 loop is CASSLERGTSGNTIYF. The complete variable domain, with remaining parts taken from reference TRBV5-5 and TRBJ1-3, reads DAGVTQSPTHLIKTRGQQVTLRCSPISGHKSVSWYQQVLGQGPQFIFQYYEKEERGRGNFPDRFSARQFPNYSSELNVNALLLGDSALYLCASSLERGTSGNTIYFGEGSWLTVV.

The rearrangement uses TRBV11-3 and TRBJ2-1. The length of the CDR3 is 12 residues. The V gene's germline CDR1 is SGHNT and CDR2 YENEEA. This CDR3 reads CASSLSVHEQFF.

This sequence joins TRBV9 and TRBJ1-2; the D call of TRBD1 rests on TCRdb alone, since no DNA is present to check it. CDR3 size: 15 residues. Germline lookup yields CDR1 SGDLS and CDR2 YYNGEE. The CDR3 loop reads CASSGGTGSHYGYTF.

This chain links TRBV12-3 or TRBV12-4 with TRBJ2-2. This CDR3 has 15 amino acids. The CDR3 loop reads CASSSSQGKTGELFF.

This chain uses TRBV20-1 with TRBJ2-7. The CDR3 runs to 14 residues. Per the germline V gene, CDR1 is DFQATT and CDR2 is SNEGSKA (reference sequence). The CDR3 here is CSANYHGQAYEQYF.

The rearrangement uses TRBV30 and TRBJ1-4; TCRdb proposes TRBD1, but this gene call is untestable without DNA. The CDR3 is 14 residues long. Germline CDR1 and CDR2: GTSNPN and SVGIG (reference sequence). CDR3 sequence reads: CAWSLTVRNEKLFF.

The chain employs TRBV12-3 or TRBV12-4 and TRBJ2-2; TCRdb's D call, TRBD1, is unchecked because there is no DNA. This CDR3 has 14 amino acids. CDR3 region: CASIRGTGIGELFF.

The CDR3: CASSLAGTLVTDTQYF. The gene calls are TRBV12-3 or TRBV12-4 and TRBJ2-3; TCRdb's D call of TRBD1 is untestable without DNA. The CDR3 totals 16 residues.